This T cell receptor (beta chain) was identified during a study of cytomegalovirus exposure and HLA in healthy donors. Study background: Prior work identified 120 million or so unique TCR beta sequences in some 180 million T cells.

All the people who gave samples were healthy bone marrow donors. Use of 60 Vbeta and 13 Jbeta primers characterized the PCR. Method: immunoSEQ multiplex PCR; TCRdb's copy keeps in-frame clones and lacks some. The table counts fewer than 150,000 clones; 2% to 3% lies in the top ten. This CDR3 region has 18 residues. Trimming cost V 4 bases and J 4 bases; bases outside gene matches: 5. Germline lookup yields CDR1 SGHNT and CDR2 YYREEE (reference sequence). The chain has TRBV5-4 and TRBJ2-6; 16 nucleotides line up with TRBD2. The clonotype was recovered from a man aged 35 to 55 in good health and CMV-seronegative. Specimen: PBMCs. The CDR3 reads CASSPGLAGGPGANVLTF. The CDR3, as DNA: TGTGCCAGCAGCCCGGGACTAGCGGGGGGGCCAGGGGCCAACGTCCTGACTTTC.